The 17 T cell receptor beta chains given below trace back to one sample, sequenced in a study of blood T cell repertoires in COVID-19 (dated by TCRdb to the early 2020s). Libraries were built with the immunoSEQ multiplex PCR assay. Held by TCRdb, this immuneACCESS table contains in-frame sequences only and omits some clones. Under half of the omission traces to an unresolved V gene where checked; the cause of the rest is unknown. The sample includes around 480,000 clones, with about 91% observed a single time. Jointly, the top ten make up roughly 12% of the sample. The specimen was peripheral blood. These receptors all stem from a woman between 50 and 59 years old with COVID-19, enrolled during active disease.

This chain connects TRBV7-9 to TRBJ1-2, with TRBD1 matching over 7 bases. V lost 5 bases to trimming and J lost 6 bases; unmatched junction nucleotides: 6. Germline CDR1 and CDR2: SEHNR and FQNEAQ (reference sequence). CDR3 length equals 13 residues. DNA for the CDR3: TGTGCCAGCAGCCCAAGACAGGGTCATGGCTACACCTTC. Its translation is CASSPRQGHGYTF.

This chain joins TRBV4-1 and TRBJ1-5; TRBD1 matches 7 bases. J lost 7 bases, V lost 3 bases, and 9 bases had no gene match. The CDR3 consists of 15 residues. Germline CDR1 MGHRA, CDR2 YSYEKL. As DNA, the CDR3 is TGCGCCAGCAGCCAGAATGAGGGGGCGGGACAGCCCCAGCATTTT. Amino acids: CASSQNEGAGQPQHF.

For the CDR3, the DNA is TGTGCCAGCAGCACCGTGGGGGGGACCGGGGCCAACGTCCTGACTTTC. It specifies CASSTVGGTGANVLTF. The rearrangement uses TRBV7-2 and TRBJ2-6, with 7 bases lining up with TRBD2. J gave up 4 bases and V 5 bases, and 8 bases lay outside the gene matches. The CDR3 totals 16 residues. Germline V CDR1 and CDR2: SGHTA, FQGNSA.

In its sample, this clone was seen once. CDR3 DNA: TGTGCCAGCAGCTCACCCGCGGGGCGGGGGGCTACAGATACGCAGTATTTT. Translated: CASSSPAGRGATDTQYF. The V gene is TRBV7-3, the J gene TRBJ2-3; 8 bases agree with TRBD2. The ends lost 4 bases at V and 3 bases at J; junction bases unmatched: 12. This CDR3 is 17 amino acids long. Germline values: CDR1 SGHTA, CDR2 FQGTGA.

This clone was detected a few times. The V and J genes are TRBV19 and TRBJ2-1, with 11 bases identical to TRBD2. CDR1 and CDR2 from the germline V gene are LNHDA and SQIVND (reference sequence). CDR3 length: 16 amino acids. V was pared by 5 bases and J by 6 bases, with 9 bases of the junction left unmatched. CDR3 coding DNA: TGTGCCAGTAGTCTTAGCGGGGGGGCCTTAAGCAATGAGCAGTTCTTC. Translating it yields CASSLSGGALSNEQFF.

The J gene is TRBJ1-4, the V gene TRBV7-9, with 11 bases matching TRBD1. The CDR3 extends over 15 amino acids. V dropped 3 bases and J dropped 8; count of bases not matched to a gene: 5. CDR1 SEHNR and CDR2 FQNEAQ come from the germline V gene (reference sequence). CDR3 sequence: CASSFGQGAQEKLFF. The CDR3 coding sequence is TGTGCCAGCAGCTTCGGACAGGGGGCGCAGGAAAAACTGTTTTTT.

The rearrangement uses TRBV19 and TRBJ2-3; D might be TRBD1 (6 bases). Between the trimmed V and J ends, which lost 6 bases and 3 bases, there was a span of 13 bases. There are 14 residues in the CDR3. In germline, CDR1 is LNHDA, CDR2 SQIVND (reference sequence). In nucleotides, the CDR3 is TGTGCCAGTAGGGACAGCCTCGGAACAGATACGCAGTATTTT. Its protein is CASRDSLGTDTQYF.

This chain joins TRBV5-1 and TRBJ2-2; 8 bases line up with TRBD1. The CDR3 totals 16 residues. The germline V gene encodes CDR1 SGHRS and CDR2 YFSETQ. V lost 3 bases to trimming and J lost 4 bases; unmatched junction nucleotides: 8. The CDR3 nucleotides are TGCGCCAGCAGCTCGCGGACAGGGCTTGCCACCGGGGAGCTGTTTTTT. Its protein is CASSSRTGLATGELFF. Full variable domain (remainder filled in from reference TRBV5-1 and TRBJ2-2): KAGVTQTPRYLIKTRGQQVTLSCSPISGHRSVSWYQQTPGQGLQFLFEYFSETQRNKGNFPGRFSGRQFSNSRSEMNVSTLELGDSALYLCASSSRTGLATGELFFGEGSRLTVL.

The chain joins TRBV11-1 to TRBJ2-3; TRBD2 is a possible D gene (7 bases). V lost 6 bases to trimming and J lost 5 bases, with 15 bases between them. The CDR3 loop spans 14 amino acids. Per the germline V gene, CDR1 is SGHAT and CDR2 is FQDESV (reference sequence). CDR3 sequence (DNA): TGTGCCAGCAGTATTAGGGGGGGAGGAGATACGCAGTATTTT. Translating gives CASSIRGGGDTQYF.

The CDR3 reads CATSDSGDYSTDTQYF. The CDR3 DNA reads as TGTGCCACCAGTGATTCAGGGGACTATAGCACAGATACGCAGTATTTT. V usage is TRBV24-1 and J usage is TRBJ2-3, with D perhaps TRBD2 (7 bases). V was pared by 2 bases and J by 0 bases, with 11 bases between. From germline, CDR1 is KGHDR and CDR2 SFDVKD. The CDR3 length is 16 residues.

This chain uses TRBV4-1 with TRBJ1-4; D is unresolved. Germline V gives CDR1 MGHRA, CDR2 YSYEKL. The germline V and J ends were trimmed by 2 bases and 7 bases, with 11 bases remaining between them. CDR3 length: 14 residues. The CDR3 DNA sequence: TGCGCCAGCAGCCAATTCGGGTTGGTTGAAAAACTGTTTTTT. It yields the protein CASSQFGLVEKLFF.

This CDR3 is CASSLDTGSSYEQYF. CDR3 bases: TGCGCCAGCAGCTTGGATACGGGAAGCTCCTACGAGCAGTACTTC. This chain uses TRBV5-1 with TRBJ2-7, with D possibly matching TRBD2 (5 bases). CDR1 SGHRS and CDR2 YFSETQ come from the germline V gene. V was shortened by 0 bases and J by 0 bases, with 10 bases between the two germline ends. The CDR3 is 15 amino acids. The complete variable domain, with remaining parts taken from reference TRBV5-1 and TRBJ2-7, reads KAGVTQTPRYLIKTRGQQVTLSCSPISGHRSVSWYQQTPGQGLQFLFEYFSETQRNKGNFPGRFSGRQFSNSRSEMNVSTLELGDSALYLCASSLDTGSSYEQYFGPGTRLTVT.

The rearrangement uses TRBV28 and TRBJ1-4, with 8 bases that match TRBD1. CDR1 and CDR2 from the germline V gene are MDHEN and SYDVKM. With V trimmed by 1 base and J by 7 bases, 5 bases remained unmatched. CDR3 length: 15 amino acids. CDR3 in DNA: TGTGCCAGCAGTTTATTGCCCACAGGGGGTGAAAAACTGTTTTTT. Translation: CASSLLPTGGEKLFF.

This clone has just a few counts. The chain links TRBV3-1 (or the pseudogene TRBV3-2) to TRBJ2-4; 7 bases fit TRBD1. The CDR3 consists of 14 residues. CDR1 and CDR2 (germline): LGHDT, YNNKEL (reference sequence). The V segment lost 2 bases and the J segment 7 bases; nucleotides outside the gene matches: 5. The CDR3 is CASSQPDRSNIQYF. DNA of the CDR3: TGTGCCAGCAGCCAACCGGACAGGAGCAACATTCAGTACTTC.

This chain connects TRBV5-1 to TRBJ2-4; D call uncertain. This CDR3 spans 12 amino acids. Germline CDR1 reads SGHRS; CDR2 reads YFSETQ. Deletions cut 3 bases from V and 7 bases from J, with 8 bases between. The chain's CDR3 is CASSSRQNIQYF. CDR3 bases: TGCGCCAGCAGCTCGCGGCAGAACATTCAGTACTTC.

The chain has TRBV10-2 and TRBJ2-7, with 8 bases that match TRBD2. After removal of 7 bases from V and 5 bases from J, the junction contained 7 bases not matched to a gene. CDR1 WSHSY and CDR2 SAAADI come from the germline V gene. This CDR3 is 13 amino acids long. The CDR3 nucleotides read TGCGCCAGCAAGTTAGCGGGGATCCACGAGCAGTACTTC. Translation: CASKLAGIHEQYF.

In its sample, this clone was seen a few times. This chain uses TRBV3-1 (or the pseudogene TRBV3-2) with TRBJ2-7; weak D call: TRBD1 (5 bases). From germline, CDR1 is LGHDT and CDR2 YNNKEL (reference sequence). The CDR3 has 13 amino acids. Trimming took off 8 bases at V and 7 bases at J, with 18 bases between the two ends. The chain's CDR3 is CASGAAASREQYF. Written as DNA, the CDR3 is TGTGCCAGCGGGGCAGCTGCCTCGAGGGAGCAGTACTTC.